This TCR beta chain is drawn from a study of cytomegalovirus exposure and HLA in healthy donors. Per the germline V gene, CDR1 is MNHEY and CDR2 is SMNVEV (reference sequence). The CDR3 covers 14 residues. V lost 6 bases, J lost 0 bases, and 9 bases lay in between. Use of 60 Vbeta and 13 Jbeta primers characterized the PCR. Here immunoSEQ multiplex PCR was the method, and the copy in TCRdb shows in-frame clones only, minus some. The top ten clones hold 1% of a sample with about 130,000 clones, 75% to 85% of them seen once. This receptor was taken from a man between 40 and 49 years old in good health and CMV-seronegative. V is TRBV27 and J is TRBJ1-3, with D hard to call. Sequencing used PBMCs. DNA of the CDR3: TGTGCCAGCAGGTCTATAAGCTCTGGAAACACCATATATTTT. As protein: CASRSISSGNTIYF.